This T cell receptor beta chain was documented in a study of cytomegalovirus exposure and HLA in healthy donors. The CDR3 spans 16 residues. Trimming stripped 6 bases from V and 0 bases from J, with 15 bases between. CDR1 is SGHDN and CDR2 is FVKESK in the germline V gene. Researchers ran the PCR with 60 Vbeta and 13 Jbeta primers. TCRdb keeps only in-frame clones here, not all; method: immunoSEQ multiplex PCR. The listing contains approximately 130,000 clones. The study's findings and limits: Despite most TCR sequences being rare, some public TCRs occurred in many donors. Clonal expansion, a later analysis showed, was greater in HLA-associated TCR beta chains than in equally common others.

Of note for this clone: Its target is not known.

The source material was PBMCs. This clonotype was sampled from a woman aged 60-70 years in good health and CMV-seronegative. The rearrangement links TRBV14 to TRBJ1-3, with D unclear. CDR3 sequence reads: CASSQNHGSSGNTIYF. CDR3 DNA sequence: TGTGCCAGCAGTCAAAATCACGGGAGCTCTGGAAACACCATATATTTT.